These T cell receptor beta chains were read from a single sample in a study of T cells in Graves' hyperthyroidism and ophthalmopathy. A single record per CDR3 protein comes from TCRdb applying MiXCR to the multiplex PCR reads. Here the sample spans fewer than 500,000 distinct CDR3 sequences, 14% being singletons. Input material: blood. The source is a woman in her twenties or thirties with Graves' ophthalmopathy. The CDR3 runs from the conserved cysteine through the conserved F or W. The D gene is left open where the match is weak. Clone size is shown for a subset of rows, as once, few, many or a class of expanded clone.

V: TRBV20-1
D: .
size: many
J: TRBJ1-1
DNA: TGCAGTGTGGTCAACCGGGACCGGGACACTGAAGCTTTCTTT
CDR3: CSVVNRDRDTEAFF

V: TRBV6-5
D: .
size: many
J: TRBJ1-3
DNA: TGTGCCAGCAGGTACTCGGAACCCTCTGGAAACACCATATATTTT
CDR3: CASRYSEPSGNTIYF

V: TRBV2
D: TRBD1
size: .
J: TRBJ2-2
DNA: TGTGCCAGCTGGAAGGACGCAGGGGGCTATTACGGGGAGCTGTTTTTT
CDR3: CASWKDAGGYYGELFF

V: TRBV7-8
D: .
size: .
J: TRBJ1-3
DNA: TGTGCCAGCAGCTTAGAGTTCTCTGGAAACACCATATATTTT
CDR3: CASSLEFSGNTIYF

V: TRBV7-8
D: .
size: many
J: TRBJ2-6
DNA: TGTGCCAGCACCAAACGCTCCCAGCGATCGTCACCCTCTGGGGCCAACGTCCTGACTTTC
CDR3: CASTKRSQRSSPSGANVLTF

V: TRBV20-1
D: .
size: many
J: TRBJ1-3
DNA: TGCAGTGCAACAGGAACCCTCTCTGGAAACACCATATATTTT
CDR3: CSATGTLSGNTIYF

V: TRBV4-1
D: .
size: many
J: TRBJ1-4
DNA: TGCGCCAGCAGTAGAGCCCGAAGAAATGAAAAACTGTTTTTT
CDR3: CASSRARRNEKLFF

V: TRBV7-9
D: TRBD1
size: many
J: TRBJ1-1
DNA: TGTGCCAGCAGCTTATTCAGGGGGGGCGGTGAAGCTTTCTTT
CDR3: CASSLFRGGGEAFF

V: TRBV20-1
D: .
size: .
J: TRBJ2-2
DNA: TGCAGTGCTAGTAAGGGCCCGTTGTCCGGGGCCGGGGAGCTGTTTTTT
CDR3: CSASKGPLSGAGELFF

V: TRBV15
D: TRBD1
size: many
J: TRBJ2-1
DNA: TGTGCCACCAGCAGGCCGACAGGGGTCCCCTACAATGAGCAGTTCTTC
CDR3: CATSRPTGVPYNEQFF

V: TRBV20-1
D: .
size: .
J: TRBJ1-5
DNA: TGCAGTGCTAGTCCACAGGGAAAAAGGTTTCAGCCCCAGCATTTT
CDR3: CSASPQGKRFQPQHF

V: TRBV20-1
D: .
size: many
J: TRBJ1-5
DNA: TGCAGTGCAGTGGGGGCTCGGGGCAATCAGCCCCAGCATTTT
CDR3: CSAVGARGNQPQHF

V: TRBV6-5
D: .
size: few
J: TRBJ2-3
DNA: TGTGCCAGCAGTTACGCTGGGGAGAGAGCAGATACGCAGTATTTT
CDR3: CASSYAGERADTQYF

V: TRBV7-9
D: .
size: many
J: TRBJ2-1
DNA: TGTGCCAGCAGCTACGACGGAGTTACACGGAGCTCCTACAATGAGCAGTTCTTC
CDR3: CASSYDGVTRSSYNEQFF

V: TRBV24-1
D: TRBD2
size: few
J: TRBJ2-2
DNA: TGTGCCACCAGTGATTGGGCTAGCGGGGGCCGGAACACCGGGGAGCTGTTTTTT
CDR3: CATSDWASGGRNTGELFF

V: TRBV3-1
D: TRBD1
size: many
J: TRBJ1-4
DNA: TGTGCCAGCAGCCACTACAGGGGGCGGGAAAAACTGTTTTTT
CDR3: CASSHYRGREKLFF

V: TRBV6-4
D: .
size: few
J: TRBJ2-7
DNA: TGTGCCAGCAGTCGATACAGGGACTACGAGCAGTACTTC
CDR3: CASSRYRDYEQYF

V: TRBV6-1
D: .
size: few
J: TRBJ2-4
DNA: TGTGCCAGCAGGGCAATCATTCAGTACTTC
CDR3: CASRAIIQYF

V: TRBV12-3/TRBV12-4
D: TRBD1
size: many
J: TRBJ2-7
DNA: TGTGCCAGCAGTCCACGGGACAGGGAGAGGAATGGTGTCGAGCAGTACTTC
CDR3: CASSPRDRERNGVEQYF

V: TRBV5-1
D: .
size: many
J: TRBJ1-2
DNA: TGCGCCAGCAGCCACGGACCTTTTTCTGGCTACACCTTC
CDR3: CASSHGPFSGYTF

V: TRBV12-3/TRBV12-4
D: TRBD2
size: .
J: TRBJ2-2
DNA: TGTGCCAGCAGTACCGGGACTAGCGGGGGGTCGAACACCGGGGAGCTGTTTTTT
CDR3: CASSTGTSGGSNTGELFF

V: TRBV2
D: .
size: many
J: TRBJ2-2
DNA: TGTGCCAGCACAGACACCGGGGAGCTGTTTTTT
CDR3: CASTDTGELFF

V: TRBV20-1
D: .
size: many
J: TRBJ1-1
DNA: TGCAGTGCTAGCGGGGGGAGCACTGAAGCTTTCTTT
CDR3: CSASGGSTEAFF

V: TRBV7-3
D: TRBD1
size: few
J: TRBJ1-2
DNA: TGTGCCAGCAGCTCAGACAGGGAGCATGGCTACACCTTC
CDR3: CASSSDREHGYTF

V: TRBV15
D: .
size: many
J: TRBJ1-6
DNA: TGTGCCACCAGCAGAGATCTGGCAGGGAGCTCCTATAATTCACCCCTCCACTTT
CDR3: CATSRDLAGSSYNSPLHF

V: TRBV20-1
D: TRBD2
size: many
J: TRBJ2-7
DNA: TGCAGTGCTGGGACCGACGGGGGGAACTACGAGCAGTACTTC
CDR3: CSAGTDGGNYEQYF

V: TRBV10-3
D: TRBD1
size: many
J: TRBJ2-7
DNA: TGTGCCATCAGTGAGAACACCGGGACAGGGTTTGAGGACTTC
CDR3: CAISENTGTGFEDF

V: TRBV7-9
D: TRBD1
size: many
J: TRBJ1-6
DNA: TGTGCCAGCAGCTTGGGGACCGGGACAGATTATAATTCACCCCTCCACTTT
CDR3: CASSLGTGTDYNSPLHF

V: TRBV4-1
D: TRBD2
size: .
J: TRBJ2-2
DNA: TGCGCCAGCAGCCAAGATCAGCGGGGAACGAACACCGGGGAGCTGTTTTTT
CDR3: CASSQDQRGTNTGELFF

V: TRBV28
D: TRBD1
size: many
J: TRBJ1-4
DNA: TGTGCCAGCAGTCCGCTGGACAGGCTCAATGAAAAACTGTTTTTT
CDR3: CASSPLDRLNEKLFF

V: TRBV18
D: .
size: many
J: TRBJ2-1
DNA: TGTGCCAGCTCACCTAACAGCGGTCTATATGAGCAGTTCTTC
CDR3: CASSPNSGLYEQFF

V: TRBV9
D: .
size: .
J: TRBJ2-3
DNA: TGTGCCAGCAGCGTAGAGGCGGGGACAGATACGCAGTATTTT
CDR3: CASSVEAGTDTQYF

V: TRBV9
D: .
size: many
J: TRBJ2-7
DNA: TGTGCCAGCAGCGTAGCCAGTGAGGGTTACGAGCAGTACTTC
CDR3: CASSVASEGYEQYF